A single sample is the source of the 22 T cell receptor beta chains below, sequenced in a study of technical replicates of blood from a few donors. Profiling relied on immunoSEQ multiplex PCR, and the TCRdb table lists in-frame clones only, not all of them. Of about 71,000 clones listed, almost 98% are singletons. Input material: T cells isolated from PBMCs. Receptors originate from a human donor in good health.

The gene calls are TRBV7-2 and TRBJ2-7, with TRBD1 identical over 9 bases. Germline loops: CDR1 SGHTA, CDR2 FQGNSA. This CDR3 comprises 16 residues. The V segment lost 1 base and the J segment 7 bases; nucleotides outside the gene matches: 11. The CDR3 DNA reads TGTGCCAGCAGCTTAGAAGGGGACAGGGTGACGGGGGAGCAGTACTTC. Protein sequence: CASSLEGDRVTGEQYF.

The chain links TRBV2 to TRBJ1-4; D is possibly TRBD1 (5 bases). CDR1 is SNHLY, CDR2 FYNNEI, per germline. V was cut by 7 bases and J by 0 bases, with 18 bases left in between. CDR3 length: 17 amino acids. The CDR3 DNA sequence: TGTGCCAGCAAAAAACAGGAGGGCGGGGCAACTAATGAAAAACTGTTTTTT. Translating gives CASKKQEGGATNEKLFF.

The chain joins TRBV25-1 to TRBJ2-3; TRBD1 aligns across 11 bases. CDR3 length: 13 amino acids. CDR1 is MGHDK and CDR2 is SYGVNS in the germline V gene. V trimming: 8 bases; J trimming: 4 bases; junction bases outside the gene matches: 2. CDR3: CASSGQGADTQYF. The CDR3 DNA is TGTGCCAGCTCGGGACAGGGGGCAGATACGCAGTATTTT.

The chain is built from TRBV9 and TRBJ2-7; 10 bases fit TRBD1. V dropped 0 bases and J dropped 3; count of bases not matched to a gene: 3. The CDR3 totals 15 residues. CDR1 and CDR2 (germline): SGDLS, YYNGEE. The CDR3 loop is CASSVVGDRGYEQYF. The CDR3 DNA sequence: TGTGCCAGCAGCGTAGTAGGGGACAGGGGCTACGAGCAGTACTTC.

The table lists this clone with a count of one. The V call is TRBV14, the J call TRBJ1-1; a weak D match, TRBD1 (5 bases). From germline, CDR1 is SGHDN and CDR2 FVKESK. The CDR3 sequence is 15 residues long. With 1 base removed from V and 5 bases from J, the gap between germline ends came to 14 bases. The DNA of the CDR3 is TGTGCCAGCAGCCAAGGTCGGGCAGGGAGGACTGAAGCTTTCTTT. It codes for CASSQGRAGRTEAFF.

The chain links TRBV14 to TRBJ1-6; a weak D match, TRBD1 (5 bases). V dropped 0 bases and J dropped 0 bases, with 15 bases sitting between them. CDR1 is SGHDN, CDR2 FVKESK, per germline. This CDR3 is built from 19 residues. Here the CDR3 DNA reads TGTGCCAGCAGCCAAGAAGGGGCCCTACAAAACTCCTATAATTCACCCCTCCACTTT. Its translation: CASSQEGALQNSYNSPLHF.

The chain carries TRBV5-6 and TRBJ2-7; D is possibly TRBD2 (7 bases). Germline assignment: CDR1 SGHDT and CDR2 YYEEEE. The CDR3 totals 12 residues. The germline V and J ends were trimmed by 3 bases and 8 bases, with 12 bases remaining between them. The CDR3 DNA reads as TGTGCCAGCAGCTACGCCGGGGGGCAGCAGTACTTC. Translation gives CASSYAGGQQYF.

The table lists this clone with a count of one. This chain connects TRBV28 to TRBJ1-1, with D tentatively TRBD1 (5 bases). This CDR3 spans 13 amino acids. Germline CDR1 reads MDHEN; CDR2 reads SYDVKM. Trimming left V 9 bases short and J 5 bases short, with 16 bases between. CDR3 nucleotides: TGTGCCAGTTCAATAGGGGAATGGACTGAAGCTTTCTTT. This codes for CASSIGEWTEAFF.

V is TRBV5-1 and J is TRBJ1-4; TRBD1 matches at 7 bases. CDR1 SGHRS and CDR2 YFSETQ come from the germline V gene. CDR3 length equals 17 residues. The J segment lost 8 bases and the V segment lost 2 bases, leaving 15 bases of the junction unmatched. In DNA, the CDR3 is TGCGCCAGCAGCTTTGGACAGGTGGGGGTTATGGGGGAAAAACTGTTTTTT. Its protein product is CASSFGQVGVMGEKLFF.

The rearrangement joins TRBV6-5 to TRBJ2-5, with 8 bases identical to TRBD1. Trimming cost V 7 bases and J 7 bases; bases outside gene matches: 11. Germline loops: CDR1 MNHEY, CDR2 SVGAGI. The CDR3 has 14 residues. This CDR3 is CASKPFSGTGTQYF. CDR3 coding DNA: TGTGCCAGCAAACCCTTTTCCGGGACAGGGACCCAGTACTTC.

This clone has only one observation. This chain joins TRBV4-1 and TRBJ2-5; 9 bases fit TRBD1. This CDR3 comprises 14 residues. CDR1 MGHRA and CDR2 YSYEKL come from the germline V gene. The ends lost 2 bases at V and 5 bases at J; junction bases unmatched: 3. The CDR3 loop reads CASSQRDRVETQYF. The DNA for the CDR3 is TGCGCCAGCAGCCAACGGGACAGGGTCGAGACCCAGTACTTC.

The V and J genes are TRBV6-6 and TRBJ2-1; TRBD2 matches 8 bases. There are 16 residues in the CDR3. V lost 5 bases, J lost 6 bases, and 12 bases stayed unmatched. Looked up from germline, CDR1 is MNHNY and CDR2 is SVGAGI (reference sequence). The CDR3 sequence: CASSQYKRELANEQFF. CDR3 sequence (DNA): TGTGCCAGCAGTCAATATAAGCGGGAGTTGGCCAATGAGCAGTTCTTC.

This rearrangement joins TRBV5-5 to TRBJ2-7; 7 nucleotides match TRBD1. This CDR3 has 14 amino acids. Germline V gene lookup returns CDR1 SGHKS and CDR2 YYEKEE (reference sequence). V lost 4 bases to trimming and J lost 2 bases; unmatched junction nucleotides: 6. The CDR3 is CASSPRQGPYEQYF. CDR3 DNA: TGTGCCAGCAGCCCTAGACAGGGCCCCTACGAGCAGTACTTC.

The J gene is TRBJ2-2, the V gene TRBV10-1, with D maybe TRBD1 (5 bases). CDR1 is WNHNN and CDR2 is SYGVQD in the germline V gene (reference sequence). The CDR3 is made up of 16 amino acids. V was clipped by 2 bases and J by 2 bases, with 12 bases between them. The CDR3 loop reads CASSEDRKGNTGELFF. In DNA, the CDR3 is TGCGCCAGCAGTGAGGACAGAAAGGGAAACACCGGGGAGCTGTTTTTT.

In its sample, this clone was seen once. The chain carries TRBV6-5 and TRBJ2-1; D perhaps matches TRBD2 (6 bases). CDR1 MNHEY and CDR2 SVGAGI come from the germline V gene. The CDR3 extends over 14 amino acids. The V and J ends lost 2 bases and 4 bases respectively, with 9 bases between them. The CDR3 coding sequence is TGTGCCAGCAGTTACATTAGCGGATACAATGAGCAGTTCTTC. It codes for CASSYISGYNEQFF.

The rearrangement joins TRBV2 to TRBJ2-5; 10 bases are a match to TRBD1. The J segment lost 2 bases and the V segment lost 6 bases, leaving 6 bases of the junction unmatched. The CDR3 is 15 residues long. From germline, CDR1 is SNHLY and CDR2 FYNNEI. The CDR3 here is CASRKGQGTQETQYF. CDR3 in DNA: TGTGCCAGCAGGAAGGGACAGGGGACTCAAGAGACCCAGTACTTC.

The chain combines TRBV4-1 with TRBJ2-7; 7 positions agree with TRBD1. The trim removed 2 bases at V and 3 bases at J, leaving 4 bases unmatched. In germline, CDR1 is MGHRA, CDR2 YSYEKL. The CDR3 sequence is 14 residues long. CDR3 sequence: CASSQSSGGYEQYF. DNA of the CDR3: TGCGCCAGCAGCCAATCTTCAGGGGGCTACGAGCAGTACTTC.

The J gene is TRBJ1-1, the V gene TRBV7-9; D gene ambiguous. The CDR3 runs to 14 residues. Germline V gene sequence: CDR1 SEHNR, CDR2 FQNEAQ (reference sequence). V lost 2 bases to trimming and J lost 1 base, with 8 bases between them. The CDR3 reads CASSLSDGNTEAFF. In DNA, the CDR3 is TGTGCCAGCAGCTTAAGCGATGGGAACACTGAAGCTTTCTTT.

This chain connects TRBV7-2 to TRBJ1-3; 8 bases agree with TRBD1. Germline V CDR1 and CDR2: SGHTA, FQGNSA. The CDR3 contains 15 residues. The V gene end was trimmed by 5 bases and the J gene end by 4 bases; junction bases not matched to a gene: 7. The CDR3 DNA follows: TGTGCCAGCAGCCTCGAGGACAGGGCCGGAAACACCATATATTTT. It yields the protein CASSLEDRAGNTIYF.

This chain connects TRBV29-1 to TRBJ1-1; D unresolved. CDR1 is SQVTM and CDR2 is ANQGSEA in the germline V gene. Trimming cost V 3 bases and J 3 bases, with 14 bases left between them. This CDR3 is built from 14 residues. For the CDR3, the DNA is TGCAGCGTTGAGGTCCGGGGTATTGACACTGAAGCTTTCTTT. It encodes CSVEVRGIDTEAFF.

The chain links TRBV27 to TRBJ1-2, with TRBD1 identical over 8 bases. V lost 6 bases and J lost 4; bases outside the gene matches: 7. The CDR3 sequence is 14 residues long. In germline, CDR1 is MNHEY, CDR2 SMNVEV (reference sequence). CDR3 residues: CASSLAGGIYGYTF. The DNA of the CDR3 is TGTGCCAGCAGCCTTGCAGGGGGCATCTATGGCTACACCTTC.

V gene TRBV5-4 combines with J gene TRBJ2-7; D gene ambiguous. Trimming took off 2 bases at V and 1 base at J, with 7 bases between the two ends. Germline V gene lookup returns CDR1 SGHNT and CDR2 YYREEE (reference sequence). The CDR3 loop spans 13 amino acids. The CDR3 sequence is CASSFEISYEQYF. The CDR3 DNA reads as TGTGCCAGCAGCTTCGAGATTTCCTACGAGCAGTACTTC.